These T cell receptor beta chains were read from a single sample in a study of cytomegalovirus exposure and HLA in healthy donors. Produced via immunoSEQ multiplex PCR; TCRdb's table is partial and in-frame only. The table records roughly 180,000 clones, around 76% of them present only once. The sample comprised PBMCs. The receptors were sampled from a man between 35 and 55 years old in good health and CMV-seronegative. CDR3s leave out the opening cysteine and the closing phenylalanine or tryptophan.

TRBV29-1,TRBJ2-7,SVRGGLSSYEQY
TRBV5-8,TRBJ2-7,ASSLGAGSSNEQY
TRBV29-1,TRBJ2-7,SVEGIAETHEQY
TRBV19,TRBJ1-1,ASSIIRAGGAEAF
TRBV6-5,TRBJ1-2,ASSPQGAGGYT
TRBV27,TRBJ2-7,ASRPGGQGKSGMSEQY
TRBV4-1,TRBJ1-3,ASSQRTDSSGNTIY
TRBV28,TRBJ2-5,ASTSVGTQY
TRBV2,TRBJ1-6,ASRRTGESSPLH
TRBV4-3,TRBJ1-1,ASSSRGRGNTEAF
TRBV5-6,TRBJ2-2,ASSLISGAPLNTGELF
TRBV28,TRBJ1-5,ASSLQGAKDQPQH
TRBV11-3,TRBJ1-4,ASSPGSSTTNEKLF
TRBV7-2,TRBJ1-2,ASSEVQGIGGYT
TRBV9,TRBJ2-7,ASSVGSLSYEQY
TRBV28,TRBJ2-5,ASSLGGSGQETQY